This entry describes one TCR beta chain. The antigen remains unidentified. Germline V gene data show CDR1 as MDHEN and CDR2 as SYDVKM. Trimming left V 1 base short and J 6 bases short, with 9 bases between. The CDR3 is 13 residues long. This sample is drawn from a study of T cell responses to AZD1222 COVID-19 vaccine. TCRdb's copy holds only in-frame clones and misses some; the assay was immunoSEQ multiplex PCR. The table includes tens of thousands of clones, roughly 88% detected once. Regarding the study as a whole: The reported proportion of spike-specific TCRs targeting unmutated variant regions was nearly half. White British people made up most donors, females outnumbered males, and clonal diversity was possibly underestimated.

The TCR originated in an adult in good health. This chain links TRBV28 with TRBJ1-1; D not resolved. Sequenced here: peripheral blood, sampled on day 0 of MenACWY control vaccination. The chain's CDR3 is CASSLSGRAEAFF. The CDR3 bases are TGTGCCAGCAGTTTATCGGGGAGGGCTGAAGCTTTCTTT.